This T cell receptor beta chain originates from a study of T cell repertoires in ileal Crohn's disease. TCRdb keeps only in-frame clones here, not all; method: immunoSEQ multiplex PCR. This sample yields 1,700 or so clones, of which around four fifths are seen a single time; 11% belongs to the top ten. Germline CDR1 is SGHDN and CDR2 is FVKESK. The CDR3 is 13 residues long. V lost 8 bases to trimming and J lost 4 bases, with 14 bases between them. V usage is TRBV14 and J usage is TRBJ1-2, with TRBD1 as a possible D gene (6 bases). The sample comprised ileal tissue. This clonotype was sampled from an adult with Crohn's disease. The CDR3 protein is CASAPGHLYGYTF. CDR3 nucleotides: TGTGCCAGCGCCCCGGGACACCTCTATGGCTACACCTTC.